The 14 T cell receptor beta chains given below trace back to one sample, sequenced in a study of graft-versus-host responses after intestinal transplantation. Data came from immunoSEQ multiplex PCR; TCRdb stores just in-frame clones and leaves some out. This sample has approximately 6,300 clones, with about a fifth found just once. The sample consisted of alloreactive CD4+ T cells from a mixed lymphocyte reaction culture, taken before transplantation. Subset reported: CFSE-low proliferating T cells sorted from roughly 6-day pre-transplant mixed lymphocyte reaction (GvH or HvG direction). These receptors were obtained from a human patient who was an organ donor for intestinal transplantation.

The rearrangement joins TRBV18 to TRBJ1-5, with D hard to call. Trimming took 4 bases from V and 6 from J, leaving 7 bases between them. This CDR3 region has 12 residues. Germline CDR1 and CDR2: KGHSH and LQKENI. In nucleotides, the CDR3 is TGTGCCAGCTCACAGGGTGGTCAGCCCCAGCATTTT. It codes for CASSQGGQPQHF.

The chain links TRBV7-2 to TRBJ2-7; 12 nucleotides match TRBD2. CDR1 and CDR2 from the germline V gene are SGHTA and FQGNSA. The ends lost 6 bases at V and 4 bases at J; junction bases unmatched: 4. The CDR3 is made up of 14 amino acids. The CDR3 DNA sequence: TGTGCCAGCAGGACTAGCGGGGGAGGGTACGAGCAGTACTTC. The encoded protein is CASRTSGGGYEQYF.

This clone turned up a few times. The chain carries TRBV6-1 and TRBJ1-5, with TRBD1 matching over 7 bases. Trimming cost V 4 bases and J 3 bases; bases outside gene matches: 6. Germline V lookup: CDR1 MNHNS, CDR2 SASEGT. The CDR3 is 15 amino acids. The chain's CDR3 is CASSGEGAANQPQHF. CDR3 nucleotide sequence: TGTGCCAGCAGTGGTGAGGGGGCAGCCAATCAGCCCCAGCATTTT.

The rearrangement uses TRBV7-9 and TRBJ2-7; 15 bases line up with TRBD2. V shed 4 bases, J shed 6 bases, and the junction held 1 base outside the gene matches. The CDR3 covers 14 residues. CDR1 SEHNR and CDR2 FQNEAQ come from the germline V gene (reference sequence). In DNA form, the CDR3 reads TGTGCCAGCAGCTGGACTAGCGGGGGGGCCGAGCAGTACTTC. Translation: CASSWTSGGAEQYF.

This clone was found a few times. The chain carries TRBV6-6 and TRBJ1-1; D may be TRBD1 (6 bases). The germline V and J ends were trimmed by 6 bases and 3 bases, with 14 bases remaining between them. The CDR3 contains 14 residues. Germline CDR1 is MNHNY and CDR2 is SVGAGI (reference sequence). CDR3 coding DNA: TGTGCCAGCAGCCGAACTGCAGGGGACACTGAAGCTTTCTTT. Amino acid sequence: CASSRTAGDTEAFF.

This chain connects TRBV9 to TRBJ1-2, with D tentatively TRBD1 (6 bases). In germline, CDR1 is SGDLS, CDR2 YYNGEE. V lost 2 bases to trimming and J lost 4 bases, with 6 bases between them. This CDR3 comprises 12 residues. The CDR3 protein is CASSVDSYGYTF. The CDR3 nucleotides are TGTGCCAGCAGCGTGGACAGCTATGGCTACACCTTC. The full variable domain, its missing parts supplied by reference TRBV9 and TRBJ1-2, is DSGVTQTPKHLITATGQRVTLRCSPRSGDLSVYWYQQSLDQGLQFLIQYYNGEERAKGNILERFSAQQFPDLHSELNLSSLELGDSALYFCASSVDSYGYTFGSGTRLTVV.

The table lists this clone with a few counts. The V call is TRBV5-1, the J call TRBJ2-3; D unresolved. V was cut by 5 bases and J by 2 bases, with 9 bases left in between. CDR1 and CDR2 (germline): SGHRS, YFSETQ. The CDR3 spans 13 residues. In nucleotides, the CDR3 is TGCGCCAGCAGTTTCACAGACACAGATACGCAGTATTTT. Its translation: CASSFTDTDTQYF.

The chain carries TRBV7-2 and TRBJ1-3; D unclear. From germline, CDR1 is SGHTA and CDR2 FQGNSA. The germline V and J ends were trimmed by 0 bases and 2 bases, with 8 bases remaining between them. The CDR3 is made up of 15 amino acids. The CDR3 spells CASSLAAGPGNTIYF. The CDR3 DNA sequence: TGTGCCAGCAGCTTAGCGGCAGGTCCTGGAAACACCATATATTTT.

V is TRBV7-2 and J is TRBJ2-1; 11 nucleotides align to TRBD2. CDR1 SGHTA and CDR2 FQGNSA come from the germline V gene. The CDR3 loop spans 15 amino acids. V lost 5 bases to trimming and J lost 5 bases; unmatched junction nucleotides: 5. The CDR3 DNA reads TGTGCCAGCAGCCGACTAGCGGGGAAGAACAATGAGCAGTTCTTC. This gives the protein CASSRLAGKNNEQFF.

The chain is built from TRBV4-2 and TRBJ2-2; 9 nucleotides agree with TRBD2. Germline V gene data show CDR1 as LGHNA and CDR2 as YNFKEQ. V gave up 1 base and J gave up 8 bases; unmatched junction bases: 17. The CDR3 contains 19 residues. The CDR3 region has the DNA TGTGCCAGCAGCCAAGTAGGGTATTTAGCGGGGGACTTTGGTGGGGAGCTGTTTTTT. It encodes CASSQVGYLAGDFGGELFF.

V and J are TRBV29-1 and TRBJ2-3; D is uncertain. Trimming took off 6 bases at V and 1 base at J, with 8 bases between the two ends. The CDR3 consists of 12 residues. Germline values: CDR1 SQVTM, CDR2 ANQGSEA. Here the CDR3 reads CSVSGGTDTQYF. In DNA, the CDR3 is TGCAGCGTCTCAGGTGGCACAGATACGCAGTATTTT.

In this sample, this clone turned up a few times. V gene TRBV7-2 combines with J gene TRBJ1-5; D gene uncertain. CDR3 length: 15 residues. V was shortened by 1 base and J by 2 bases, with 9 bases between the two germline ends. Germline CDR1 SGHTA, CDR2 FQGNSA. The CDR3, as DNA: TGTGCCAGCAGCTTAGGGGATTCCGGCAATCAGCCCCAGCATTTT. This translates into CASSLGDSGNQPQHF.

J is TRBJ2-7 and V is TRBV7-1; TRBD1 aligns across 8 bases. TRBV7-1 counts as an open reading frame of uncertain function. V lost 4 bases to trimming and J lost 2 bases; unmatched junction nucleotides: 4. This CDR3 has 14 residues. CDR3 nucleotide sequence: TGTGCCAGCAGCTTCGACAGGGGTCCCTACGAGCAGTACTTC. This codes for CASSFDRGPYEQYF.

This clone has a handful of counts. This sequence joins TRBV7-2 and TRBJ2-1; no clear D gene. Looked up from germline, CDR1 is SGHTA and CDR2 is FQGNSA. The CDR3 extends over 12 amino acids. The V gene lost 0 bases and the J gene lost 6 bases, with 3 bases spanning the gap. The DNA for the CDR3 is TGTGCCAGCAGCTTAGCCCGCAATGAGCAGTTCTTC. The encoded protein is CASSLARNEQFF. The full variable domain, completed using reference TRBV7-2 and TRBJ2-1, is GAGVSQSPSNKVTEKGKDVELRCDPISGHTALYWYRQSLGQGLEFLIYFQGNSAPDKSGLPSDRFSAERTGGSVSTLTIQRTQQEDSAVYLCASSLARNEQFFGPGTRLTVL.